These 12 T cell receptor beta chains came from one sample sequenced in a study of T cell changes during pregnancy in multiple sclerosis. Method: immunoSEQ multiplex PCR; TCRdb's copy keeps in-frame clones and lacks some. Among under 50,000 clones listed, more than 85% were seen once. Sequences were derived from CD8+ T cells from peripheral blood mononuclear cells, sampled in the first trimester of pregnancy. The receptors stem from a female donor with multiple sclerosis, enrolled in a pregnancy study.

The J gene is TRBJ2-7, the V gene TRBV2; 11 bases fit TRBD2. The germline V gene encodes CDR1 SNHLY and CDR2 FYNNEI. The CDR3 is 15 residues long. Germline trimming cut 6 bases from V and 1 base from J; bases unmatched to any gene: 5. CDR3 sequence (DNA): TGTGCCAGCAGCCCCACTAGCGGGAGATCCTACGAGCAGTACTTC. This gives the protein CASSPTSGRSYEQYF. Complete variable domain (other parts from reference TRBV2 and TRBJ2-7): EPEVTQTPSHQVTQMGQEVILRCVPISNHLYFYWYRQILGQKVEFLVSFYNNEISEKSEIFDDQFSVERPDGSNFTLKIRSTKLEDSAMYFCASSPTSGRSYEQYFGPGTRLTVT.

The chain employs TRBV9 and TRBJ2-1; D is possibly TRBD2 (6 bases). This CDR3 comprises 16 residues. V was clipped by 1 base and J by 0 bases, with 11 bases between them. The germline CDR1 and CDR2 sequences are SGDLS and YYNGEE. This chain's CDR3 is CASSVSFGSSYNEQFF. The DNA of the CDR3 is TGTGCCAGCAGCGTATCTTTCGGGAGCTCCTACAATGAGCAGTTCTTC.

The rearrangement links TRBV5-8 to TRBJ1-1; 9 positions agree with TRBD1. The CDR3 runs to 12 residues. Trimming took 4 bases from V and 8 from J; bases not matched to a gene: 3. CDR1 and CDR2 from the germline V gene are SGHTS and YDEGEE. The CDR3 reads CASSPQGAEAFF. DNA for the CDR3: TGTGCCAGCAGCCCACAGGGGGCGGAAGCTTTCTTT. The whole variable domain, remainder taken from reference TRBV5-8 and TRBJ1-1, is EAGVTQSPTHLIKTRGQQATLRCSPISGHTSVYWYQQALGLGLQFLLWYDEGEERNRGNFPPRFSGRQFPNYSSELNVNALELEDSALYLCASSPQGAEAFFGQGTRLTVV.

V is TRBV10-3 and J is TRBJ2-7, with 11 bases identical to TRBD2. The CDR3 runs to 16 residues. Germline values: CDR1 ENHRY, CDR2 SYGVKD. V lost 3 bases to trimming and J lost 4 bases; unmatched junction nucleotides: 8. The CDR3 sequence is CAISDPPSGGLYEQYF. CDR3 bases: TGTGCCATCAGTGATCCCCCTAGCGGGGGGTTGTACGAGCAGTACTTC.

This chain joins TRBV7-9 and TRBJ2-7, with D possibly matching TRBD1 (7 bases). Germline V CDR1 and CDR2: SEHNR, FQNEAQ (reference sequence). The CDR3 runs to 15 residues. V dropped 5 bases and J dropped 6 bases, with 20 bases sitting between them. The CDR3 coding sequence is TGTGCCAGCAGCCCCCCAGGGGGTAGCGGAAGCGAGCAGTACTTC. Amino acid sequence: CASSPPGGSGSEQYF.

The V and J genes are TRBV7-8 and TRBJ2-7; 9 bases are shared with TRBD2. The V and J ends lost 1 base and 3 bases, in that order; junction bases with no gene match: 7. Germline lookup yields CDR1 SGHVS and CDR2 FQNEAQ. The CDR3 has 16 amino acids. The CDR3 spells CASSLGGVAGVYEQYF. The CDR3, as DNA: TGTGCCAGCAGCTTAGGAGGAGTAGCGGGAGTCTACGAGCAGTACTTC.

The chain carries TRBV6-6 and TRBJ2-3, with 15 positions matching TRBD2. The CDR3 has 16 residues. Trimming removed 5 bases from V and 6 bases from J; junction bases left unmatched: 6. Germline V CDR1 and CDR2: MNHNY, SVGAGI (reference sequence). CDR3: CASSPGLAGGADTQYF. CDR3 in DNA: TGTGCCAGCAGTCCAGGACTAGCGGGAGGGGCGGATACGCAGTATTTT.

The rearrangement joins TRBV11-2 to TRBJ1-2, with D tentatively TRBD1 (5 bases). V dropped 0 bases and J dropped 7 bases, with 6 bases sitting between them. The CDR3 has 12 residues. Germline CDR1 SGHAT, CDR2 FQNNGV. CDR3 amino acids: CASSLDRVGYTF. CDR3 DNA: TGTGCCAGCAGCTTAGACAGGGTTGGCTACACCTTC.

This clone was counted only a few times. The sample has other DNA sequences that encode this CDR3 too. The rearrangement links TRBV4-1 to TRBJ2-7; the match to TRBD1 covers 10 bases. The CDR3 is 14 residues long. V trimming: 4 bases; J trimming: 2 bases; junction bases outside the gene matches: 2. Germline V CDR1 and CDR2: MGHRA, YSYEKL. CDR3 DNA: TGCGCCAGCAGCCTAGGACAGGGGGCCTACGAGCAGTACTTC. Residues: CASSLGQGAYEQYF.

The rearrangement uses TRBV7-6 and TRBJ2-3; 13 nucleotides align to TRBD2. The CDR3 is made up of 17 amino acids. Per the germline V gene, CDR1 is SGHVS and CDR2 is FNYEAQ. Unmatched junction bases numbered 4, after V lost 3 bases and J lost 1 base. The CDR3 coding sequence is TGTGCCAGCAGCTTGATAGGGACTAGCGGGGGCACAGATACGCAGTATTTT. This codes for CASSLIGTSGGTDTQYF.

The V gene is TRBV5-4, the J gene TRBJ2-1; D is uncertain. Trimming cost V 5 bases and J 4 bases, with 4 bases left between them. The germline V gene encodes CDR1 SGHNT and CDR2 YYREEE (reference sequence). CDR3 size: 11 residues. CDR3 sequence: CASSIYNEQFF. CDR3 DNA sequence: TGTGCCAGCAGTATATACAATGAGCAGTTCTTC.

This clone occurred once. CDR3 in amino acids: CASSNQGADEKLFF. CDR3 sequence (DNA): TGTGCCAGCAGCAATCAGGGGGCGGATGAAAAACTGTTTTTT. The chain has TRBV5-4 and TRBJ1-4; 8 bases fit TRBD1. This CDR3 contains 14 residues. In germline, CDR1 is SGHNT, CDR2 YYREEE (reference sequence). V lost 4 bases and J lost 6; bases outside the gene matches: 5.